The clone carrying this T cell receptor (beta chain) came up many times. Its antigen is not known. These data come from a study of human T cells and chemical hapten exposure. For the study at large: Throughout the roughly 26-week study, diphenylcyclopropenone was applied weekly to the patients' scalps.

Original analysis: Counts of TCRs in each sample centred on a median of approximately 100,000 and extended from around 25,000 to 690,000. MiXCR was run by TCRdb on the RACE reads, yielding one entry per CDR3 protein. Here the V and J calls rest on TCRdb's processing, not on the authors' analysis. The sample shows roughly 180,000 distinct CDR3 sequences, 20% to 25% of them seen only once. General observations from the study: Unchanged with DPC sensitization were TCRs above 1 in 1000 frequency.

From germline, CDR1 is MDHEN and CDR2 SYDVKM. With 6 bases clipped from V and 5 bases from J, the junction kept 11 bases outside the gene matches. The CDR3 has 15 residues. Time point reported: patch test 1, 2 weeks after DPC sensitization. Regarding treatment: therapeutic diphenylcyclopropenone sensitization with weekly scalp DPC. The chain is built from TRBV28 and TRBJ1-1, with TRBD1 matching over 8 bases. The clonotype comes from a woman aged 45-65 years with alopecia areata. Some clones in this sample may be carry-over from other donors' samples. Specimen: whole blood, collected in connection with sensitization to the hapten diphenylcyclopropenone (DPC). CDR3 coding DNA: TGTGCCAGCAGCCGCGATCAGGGGGCTGGGACTGAAGCTTTCTTT. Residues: CASSRDQGAGTEAFF.